The clone carrying this T cell receptor (beta chain) was seen ten or more times. No antigen is known for it. The germline CDR1 and CDR2 sequences are SGHDT and YYEEEE. The CDR3 length is 12 residues. The V end was cut by 0 bases, the J end by 7 bases, with 5 bases between. TCRdb reanalysed the reads using MiXCR and keeps one entry per CDR3 protein. Of some 270,000 distinct CDR3 sequences in the sample, over 15% were seen once. This sample is part of a study of T cell repertoires in cytomegalovirus infection. Study observations and caveats: Dominating the ex vivo response were HLA-C-restricted CMV-specific TCR beta clonotypes.

The sample comprised CD8+ T cells from PBMCs. The chain combines TRBV5-6 with TRBJ2-1; D is undetermined. The sequence derives from a human donor in good health (CMV status not recorded). Some clones in this sample may be carry-over from other donors' samples. The CDR3 protein is CASSLGDNEQFF. The DNA of the CDR3 is TGTGCCAGCAGCTTGGGGGATAATGAGCAGTTCTTC. The variable domain in full, completed from reference TRBV5-6 and TRBJ2-1, reads DAGVTQSPTHLIKTRGQQVTLRCSPKSGHDTVSWYQQALGQGPQFIFQYYEEEERQRGNFPDRFSGHQFPNYSSELNVNALLLGDSALYLCASSLGDNEQFFGPGTRLTVL.